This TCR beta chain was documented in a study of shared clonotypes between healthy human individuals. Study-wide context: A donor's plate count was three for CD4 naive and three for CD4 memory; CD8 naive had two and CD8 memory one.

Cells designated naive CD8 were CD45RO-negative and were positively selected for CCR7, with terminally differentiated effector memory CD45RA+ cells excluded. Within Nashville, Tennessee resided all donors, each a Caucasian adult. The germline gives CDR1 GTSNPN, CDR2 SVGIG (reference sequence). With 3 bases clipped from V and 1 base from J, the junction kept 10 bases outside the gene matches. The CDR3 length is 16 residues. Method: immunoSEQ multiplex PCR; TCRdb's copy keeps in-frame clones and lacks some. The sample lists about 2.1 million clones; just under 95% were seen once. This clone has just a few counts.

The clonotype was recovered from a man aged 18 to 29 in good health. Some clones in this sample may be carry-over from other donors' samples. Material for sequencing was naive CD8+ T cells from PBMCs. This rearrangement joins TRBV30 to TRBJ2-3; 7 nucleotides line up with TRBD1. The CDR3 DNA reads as TGTGCCTGGAGGCCGACGTTTGACAGGGGCACAGATACGCAGTATTTT. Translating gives CAWRPTFDRGTDTQYF.